The source of this T cell receptor beta chain is a study of control samples from healthy donors and cancer patients. Trimming removed 7 bases at V and 7 bases at J, with 10 bases between. This CDR3 comprises 11 residues. From germline, CDR1 is SNHLY and CDR2 FYNNEI. The repertoire was sequenced with immunoSEQ multiplex PCR; TCRdb's copy has only in-frame clones and lacks some. The sample yields about 120,000 clones, about nine tenths seen once. This clone occurred once. Sequencing used blood. This receptor was taken from a man between 40 and 49 years old in good health. V gene TRBV2 combines with J gene TRBJ1-1; D call uncertain. CDR3: CASTLTREAFF. The CDR3 region has the DNA TGTGCCAGCACCCTGACCCGTGAAGCTTTCTTT.